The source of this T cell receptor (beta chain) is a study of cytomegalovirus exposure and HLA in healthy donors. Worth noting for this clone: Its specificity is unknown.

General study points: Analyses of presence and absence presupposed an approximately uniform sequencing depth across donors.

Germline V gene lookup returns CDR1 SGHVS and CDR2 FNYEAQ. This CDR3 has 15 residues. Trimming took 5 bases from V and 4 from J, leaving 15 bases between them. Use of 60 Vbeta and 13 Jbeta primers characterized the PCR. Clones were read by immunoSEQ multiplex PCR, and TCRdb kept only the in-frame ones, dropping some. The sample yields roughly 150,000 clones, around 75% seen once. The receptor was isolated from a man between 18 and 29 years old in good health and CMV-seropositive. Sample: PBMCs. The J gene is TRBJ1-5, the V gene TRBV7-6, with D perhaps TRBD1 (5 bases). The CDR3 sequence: CASSKDSFGNQPQHF. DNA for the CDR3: TGTGCCAGCAGCAAAGACAGTTTTGGAAATCAGCCCCAGCATTTT. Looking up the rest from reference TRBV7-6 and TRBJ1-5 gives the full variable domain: GAGVSQSPRYKVTKRGQDVALRCDPISGHVSLYWYRQALGQGPEFLTYFNYEAQQDKSGLPNDRFSAERPEGSISTLTIQRTEQRDSAMYRCASSKDSFGNQPQHFGDGTRLSIL.